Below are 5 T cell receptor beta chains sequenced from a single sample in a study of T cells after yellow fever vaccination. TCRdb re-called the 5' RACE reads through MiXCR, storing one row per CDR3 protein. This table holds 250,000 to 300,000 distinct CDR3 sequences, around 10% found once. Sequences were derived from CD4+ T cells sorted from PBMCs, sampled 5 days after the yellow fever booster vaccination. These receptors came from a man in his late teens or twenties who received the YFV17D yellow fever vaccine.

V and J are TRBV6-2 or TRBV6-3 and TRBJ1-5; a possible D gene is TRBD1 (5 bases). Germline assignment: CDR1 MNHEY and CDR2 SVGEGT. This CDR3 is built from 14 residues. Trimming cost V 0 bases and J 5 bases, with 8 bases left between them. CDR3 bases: TGTGCCAGCAGTTACTCAGGGGCCTATCAGCCCCAGCATTTT. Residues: CASSYSGAYQPQHF.

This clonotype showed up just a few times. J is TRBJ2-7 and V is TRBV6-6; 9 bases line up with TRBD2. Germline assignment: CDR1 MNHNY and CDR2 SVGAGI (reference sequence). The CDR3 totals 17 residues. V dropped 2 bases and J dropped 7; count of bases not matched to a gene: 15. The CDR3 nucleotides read TGTGCCAGCAGTTACGCCTCAGAGCGGGGGGCCCATACAGAGCAGTACTTC. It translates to CASSYASERGAHTEQYF.

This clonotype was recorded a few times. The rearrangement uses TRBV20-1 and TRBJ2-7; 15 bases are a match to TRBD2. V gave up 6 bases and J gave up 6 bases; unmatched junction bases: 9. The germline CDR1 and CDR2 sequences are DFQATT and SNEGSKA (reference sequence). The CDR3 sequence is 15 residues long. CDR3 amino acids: CSARSRTSGGAEQYF. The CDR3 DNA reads TGCAGTGCCAGGTCAAGGACTAGCGGGGGGGCCGAGCAGTACTTC.

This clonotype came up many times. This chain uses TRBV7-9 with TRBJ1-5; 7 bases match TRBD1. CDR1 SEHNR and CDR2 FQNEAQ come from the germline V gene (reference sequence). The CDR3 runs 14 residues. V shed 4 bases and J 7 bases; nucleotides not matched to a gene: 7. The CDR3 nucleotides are TGTGCCAGCAGCTCCGACAGGGCCTTACAGCCCCAGCATTTT. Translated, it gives CASSSDRALQPQHF.

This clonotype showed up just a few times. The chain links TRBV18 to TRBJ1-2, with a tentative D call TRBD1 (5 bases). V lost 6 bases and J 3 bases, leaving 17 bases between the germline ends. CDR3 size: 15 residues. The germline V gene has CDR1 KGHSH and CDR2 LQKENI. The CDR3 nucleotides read TGTGCCAGCTCCCTTAGTCGGGGCCAGGACTATGGCTACACCTTC. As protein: CASSLSRGQDYGYTF. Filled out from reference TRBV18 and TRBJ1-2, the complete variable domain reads NAGVMQNPRHLVRRRGQEARLRCSPMKGHSHVYWYRQLPEEGLKFMVYLQKENIIDESGMPKERFSAEFPKEGPSILRIQQVVRGDSAAYFCASSLSRGQDYGYTFGSGTRLTVV.